The rows below give T cell receptor beta chains drawn from one sample of a study of regulatory T cells in long-lasting Graves disease. TCRdb re-derived calls from the multiplex PCR reads in MiXCR, one entry per CDR3 protein. The sample has some 490,000 distinct CDR3 sequences, 9.5% to 15% seen once. Another study also made use of these data, one on T cells in Graves' hyperthyroidism and ophthalmopathy.

Sequenced material: peripheral blood mononuclear cells (PBMCs), taken at new diagnosis, from a patient treated with antithyroid drugs. The receptors stem from a woman in her 30s with Graves disease. The CDR3 runs from the conserved cysteine through the conserved F or W. A D gene is named only where the DNA matches it firmly. Clone size, where shown, is once, few, many, or a class for clones that have expanded.

>TRBJ2-7|TRBD2|TRBV28|NA
CASSRTSSHEQYF
TGTGCCAGCAGTCGGACTAGCTCCCACGAGCAGTACTTC
>TRBJ2-3|NA|TRBV2|NA
CASRASVTDTQYF
TGTGCCAGCAGGGCTAGCGTAACAGATACGCAGTATTTT
>TRBJ2-5|NA|TRBV7-2|many
CASSLDGAAETQYF
TGTGCCAGCAGCCTGGACGGTGCGGCGGAGACCCAGTACTTC
>TRBJ2-7|TRBD2|TRBV6-1|many
CASRTSGGLYEQYF
TGTGCCAGCAGAACTAGCGGGGGTCTCTACGAGCAGTACTTC
>TRBJ2-4|NA|TRBV3-1|many
CASSRGFENIQYF
TGTGCCAGCAGCCGCGGGTTCGAAAACATTCAGTACTTC
>TRBJ2-1|NA|TRBV13|few
CASSSAGTLNNEQFF
TGTGCCAGCAGCTCCGCCGGGACTCTCAACAATGAGCAGTTCTTC
>TRBJ1-6|NA|TRBV6-1|many
CASSPGPRNSPLHF
TGTGCCAGCAGTCCCGGGCCGCGTAATTCACCCCTCCACTTT
>TRBJ2-1|TRBD2|TRBV9|few
CASSVDGRAENEQFF
TGTGCCAGCAGCGTAGACGGGAGGGCCGAAAATGAGCAGTTCTTC
>TRBJ1-1|TRBD1|TRBV11-3|many
CASSAGGSFSPANTEAFF
TGTGCCAGCAGCGCAGGGGGCTCCTTCTCCCCAGCGAACACTGAAGCTTTCTTT
>TRBJ1-1|NA|TRBV6-5|many
CASSYGPNTEAFF
TGTGCCAGCAGTTACGGGCCGAACACTGAAGCTTTCTTT
>TRBJ1-5|NA|TRBV9|few
CASSPFDLAPPYNQPQHF
TGTGCCAGCAGCCCTTTCGATTTGGCCCCCCCCTACAATCAGCCCCAGCATTTT
>TRBJ1-3|NA|TRBV4-1|NA
CASRAPGKHSGNTIYF
TGCGCCAGCAGGGCCCCAGGGAAACACTCTGGAAACACCATATATTTT
>TRBJ1-1|NA|TRBV6-1|many
CASREQGVTEAFF
TGTGCCAGCAGAGAACAGGGTGTCACTGAAGCTTTCTTT
>TRBJ2-7|NA|TRBV2|NA
CASILDRSSYEQYF
TGTGCCAGCATCCTTGACAGGAGCTCCTACGAGCAGTACTTC
>TRBJ1-5|NA|TRBV7-9|many
CASGFHQPQHF
TGTGCCAGCGGTTTCCATCAGCCCCAGCATTTT
>TRBJ2-2|NA|TRBV29-1|few
CSVDARDRGLARAPGELFF
TGCAGCGTTGATGCCCGGGACAGGGGACTAGCGAGAGCCCCCGGGGAGCTGTTTTTT
>TRBJ1-5|NA|TRBV2|many
CASSWTQENQPQHF
TGTGCCAGCAGTTGGACCCAGGAAAATCAGCCCCAGCATTTT
>TRBJ1-2|NA|TRBV7-2|few
CASSLGTGLGYTF
TGTGCCAGCAGCTTGGGGACGGGGCTTGGCTACACCTTC
>TRBJ1-2|TRBD1|TRBV29-1|NA
CSVERDRGLCWYGYTF
TGCAGCGTTGAGAGGGACAGGGGCCTTTGTTGGTATGGCTACACCTTC
>TRBJ2-1|TRBD2|TRBV7-9|many
CASSGYGGRVTYNEQFF
TGTGCCAGCAGCGGTTATGGCGGGAGGGTCACCTACAATGAGCAGTTCTTC